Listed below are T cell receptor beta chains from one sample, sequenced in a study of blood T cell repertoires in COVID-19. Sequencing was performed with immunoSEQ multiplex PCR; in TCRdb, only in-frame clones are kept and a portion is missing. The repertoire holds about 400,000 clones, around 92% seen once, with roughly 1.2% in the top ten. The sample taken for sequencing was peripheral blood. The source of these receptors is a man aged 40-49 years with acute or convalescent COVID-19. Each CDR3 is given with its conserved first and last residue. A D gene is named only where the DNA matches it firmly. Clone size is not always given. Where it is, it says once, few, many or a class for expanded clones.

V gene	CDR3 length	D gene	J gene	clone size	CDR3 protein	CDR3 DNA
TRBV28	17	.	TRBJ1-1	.	CASSPKTNRVLNTEAFF	TGTGCCAGCAGCCCTAAAACGAACAGGGTGTTGAACACTGAAGCTTTCTTT
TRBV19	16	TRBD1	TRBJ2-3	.	CASTPTGGQVTDTQYF	TGTGCCAGTACCCCGACAGGGGGCCAAGTCACAGATACGCAGTATTTT
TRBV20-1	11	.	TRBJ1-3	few	CSVSPGNTIYF	TGCAGTGTAAGCCCTGGAAACACCATATATTTT
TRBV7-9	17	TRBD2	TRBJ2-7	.	CASSLSGMGAGGGEQYF	TGTGCCAGCAGCTTATCGGGCATGGGAGCGGGGGGCGGTGAGCAGTACTTC
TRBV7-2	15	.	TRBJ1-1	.	CASSLAQGLGTEAFF	TGTGCCAGCAGCTTAGCACAGGGTCTGGGCACTGAAGCTTTCTTT
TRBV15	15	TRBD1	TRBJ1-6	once	CATCRDRGRNSPLHF	TGTGCCACCTGCCGGGACAGGGGTAGGAATTCACCCCTCCACTTT
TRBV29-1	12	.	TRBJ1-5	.	CSVGDNNQPQHF	TGCAGCGTAGGGGACAACAATCAGCCCCAGCATTTT
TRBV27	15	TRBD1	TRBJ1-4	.	CASSLTGQGVEKLFF	TGTGCCAGCAGTTTGACGGGACAGGGCGTTGAAAAACTGTTTTTT
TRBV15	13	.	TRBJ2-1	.	CATRPGSYNEQFF	TGTGCCACCCGGCCGGGCTCCTACAATGAGCAGTTCTTC
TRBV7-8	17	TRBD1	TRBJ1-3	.	CASSYRDRIISGNTIYF	TGTGCCAGCAGCTACCGGGACAGGATCATCTCTGGAAACACCATATATTTT
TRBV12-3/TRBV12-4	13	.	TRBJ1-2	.	CASRPRTAYGYTF	TGTGCCAGCAGGCCCCGGACAGCCTATGGCTACACCTTC
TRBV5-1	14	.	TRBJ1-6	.	CASSWDGEDSPLHF	TGCGCCAGCAGCTGGGACGGGGAGGATTCACCCCTCCACTTT